Reported below is one T cell receptor (beta chain). What it binds is not known. The data stem from a study of T cell responses to AZD1222 COVID-19 vaccine. The CDR3 runs to 18 residues. CDR1 and CDR2 (germline): ENHRY, SYGVKD. Trimming cost V 4 bases and J 5 bases, with 23 bases left between them. The data were produced by immunoSEQ multiplex PCR, yet TCRdb's version contains in-frame clones alone and is incomplete. The sample shows over 130,000 clones, 88% of them seen only once. Findings of the study overall: Unmutated variant regions are reportedly targeted by nearly half of spike-specific TCRs. Spike-spanning, vaccine-associated CD4 TCRs were dominant at 160-218 and 743-854. Seropositive at baseline were only a handful of AZD1222 recipients.

The source material was peripheral blood, sampled on day 0 of AZD1222 vaccination. The chain uses TRBV10-3 and TRBJ2-2; D possibly uses TRBD1 or TRBD2 (5 bases each). The sequence derives from an adult in good health. This chain's CDR3 is CAISGGPSILGVTGELFF. CDR3 nucleotides: TGTGCCATCAGTGGGGGCCCCAGCATTCTGGGGGTTACCGGGGAGCTGTTTTTT.